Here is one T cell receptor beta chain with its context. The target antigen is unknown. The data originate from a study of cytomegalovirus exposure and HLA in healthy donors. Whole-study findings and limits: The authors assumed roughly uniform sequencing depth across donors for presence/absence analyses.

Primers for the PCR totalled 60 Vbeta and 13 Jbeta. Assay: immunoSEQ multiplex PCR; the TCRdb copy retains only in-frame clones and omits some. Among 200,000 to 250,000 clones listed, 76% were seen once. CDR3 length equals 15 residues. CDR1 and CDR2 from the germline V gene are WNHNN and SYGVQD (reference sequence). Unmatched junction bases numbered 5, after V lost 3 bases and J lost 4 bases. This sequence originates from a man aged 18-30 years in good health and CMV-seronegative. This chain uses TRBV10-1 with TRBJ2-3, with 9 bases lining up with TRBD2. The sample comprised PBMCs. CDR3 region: CASSDAGGPSDTQYF. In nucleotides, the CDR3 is TGCGCCAGCAGTGATGCGGGAGGGCCATCAGATACGCAGTATTTT.